This T cell receptor beta chain was identified during a study of T cell changes during pregnancy in multiple sclerosis. The protocol was immunoSEQ multiplex PCR, while the TCRdb copy is restricted to in-frame clones and leaves out a portion. The table records roughly 110,000 clones, roughly 90% of them present only once. The CDR3 runs 19 residues. Trimming at V came to 5 bases and at J to 0 bases, leaving 13 bases not matched to a gene. Germline V gene data show CDR1 as SEHNR and CDR2 as FQNEAQ (reference sequence). The chain combines TRBV7-9 with TRBJ2-1; 10 positions match TRBD2. This sequence was found in a female donor in good health, enrolled as a control in a pregnancy study. The source material was peripheral blood, sampled in the third trimester of pregnancy. The CDR3, as DNA: TGTGCCAGCAGCCCCGGGACTAGCGAAAGAATGAGCTCCTACAATGAGCAGTTCTTC. Its translation is CASSPGTSERMSSYNEQFF.